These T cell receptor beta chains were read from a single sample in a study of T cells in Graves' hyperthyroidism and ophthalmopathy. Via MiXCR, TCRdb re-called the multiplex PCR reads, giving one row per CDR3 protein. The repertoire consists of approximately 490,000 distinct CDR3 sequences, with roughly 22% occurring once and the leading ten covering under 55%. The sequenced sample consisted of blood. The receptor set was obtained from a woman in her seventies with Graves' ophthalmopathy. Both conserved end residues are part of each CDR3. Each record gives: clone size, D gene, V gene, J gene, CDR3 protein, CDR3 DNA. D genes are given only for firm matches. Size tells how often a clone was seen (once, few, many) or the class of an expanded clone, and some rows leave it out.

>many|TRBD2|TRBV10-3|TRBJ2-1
CAISDASGSSYNEQFF
TGTGCCATCAGTGACGCCAGCGGGAGCTCCTACAATGAGCAGTTCTTC
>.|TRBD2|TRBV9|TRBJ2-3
CASSVELAGERNTQYF
TGTGCCAGCAGCGTAGAATTAGCGGGAGAACGGAATACGCAGTATTTT
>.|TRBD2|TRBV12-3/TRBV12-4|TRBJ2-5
CASSLSSGRAETQYF
TGTGCCAGCAGTTTATCTAGCGGGAGGGCAGAGACCCAGTACTTC
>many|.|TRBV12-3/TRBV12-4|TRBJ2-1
CASSFSSAGYNEQFF
TGTGCCAGCAGTTTCTCAAGTGCGGGGTACAATGAGCAGTTCTTC
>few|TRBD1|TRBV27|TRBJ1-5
CASSARDRGKGSNQPQHF
TGTGCCAGCAGTGCCCGGGACAGGGGCAAGGGTAGCAATCAGCCCCAGCATTTT
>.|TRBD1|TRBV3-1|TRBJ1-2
CASSLSDRGHGYTF
TGTGCCAGCAGCTTATCCGACAGGGGTCATGGCTACACCTTC
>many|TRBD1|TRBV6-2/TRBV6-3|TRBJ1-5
CASSYSFYSHPGTGRNQPQHF
TGTGCCAGCAGTTACTCGTTTTATTCCCACCCCGGGACAGGAAGAAATCAGCCCCAGCATTTT
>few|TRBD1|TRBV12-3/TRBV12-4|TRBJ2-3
CASSGTGGDTDTQYF
TGTGCCAGCAGCGGGACAGGGGGGGACACAGATACGCAGTATTTT
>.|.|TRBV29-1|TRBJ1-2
CSVDKAPNYGYTF
TGCAGCGTTGATAAGGCACCTAACTATGGCTACACCTTC
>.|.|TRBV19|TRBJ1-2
CASSMPGDGRNYGYTF
TGTGCCAGTAGTATGCCAGGGGACGGTCGCAACTATGGCTACACCTTC
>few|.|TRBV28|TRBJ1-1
CASIPLGITNTEAFF
TGTGCCAGCATCCCACTCGGAATCACGAACACTGAAGCTTTCTTT
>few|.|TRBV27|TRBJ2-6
CASSSLRSGANVLTF
TGTGCCAGCAGTTCTCTGCGCTCTGGGGCCAACGTCCTGACTTTC
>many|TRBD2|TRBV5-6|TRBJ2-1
CASSSLAAANNEQFF
TGTGCCAGCAGCTCCCTAGCGGCAGCAAACAATGAGCAGTTCTTC
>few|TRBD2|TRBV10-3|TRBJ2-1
CAIAAAGDRNEQFF
TGTGCCATCGCAGCAGCGGGAGACCGGAATGAGCAGTTCTTC
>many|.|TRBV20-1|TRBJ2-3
CSARFYRDGTDTQYF
TGCAGTGCTAGATTCTACAGAGATGGCACAGATACGCAGTATTTT
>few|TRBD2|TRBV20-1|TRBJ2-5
CSASGLAGDGQETQYF
TGCAGTGCTTCTGGACTAGCGGGAGATGGCCAAGAGACCCAGTACTTC
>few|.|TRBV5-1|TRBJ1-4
CASRYATNEKLFF
TGCGCCAGCAGATATGCAACTAATGAAAAACTGTTTTTT
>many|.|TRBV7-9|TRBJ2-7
CASSLGGNSYEQYF
TGTGCCAGCAGCTTAGGCGGGAACTCCTACGAGCAGTACTTC
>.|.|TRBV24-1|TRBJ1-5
CATRPTRGVVEVRPQHF
TGTGCCACCAGGCCAACGAGGGGGGTGGTGGAGGTCCGGCCCCAGCATTTT
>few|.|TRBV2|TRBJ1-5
CASSRREAAQPQHF
TGTGCCAGCTCCCGGAGGGAGGCCGCCCAGCCCCAGCATTTT
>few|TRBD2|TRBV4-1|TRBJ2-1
CASSPLTSGTFEQFF
TGCGCCAGCAGCCCCCTAACTAGCGGGACCTTTGAGCAGTTCTTC
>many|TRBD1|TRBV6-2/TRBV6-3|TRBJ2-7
CASSWDRGLEQYF
TGTGCCAGCAGTTGGGACAGGGGGCTCGAGCAGTACTTC
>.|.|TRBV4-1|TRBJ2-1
CASGKGGSSYNEQFF
TGCGCCAGCGGCAAAGGTGGAAGCTCCTACAATGAGCAGTTCTTC
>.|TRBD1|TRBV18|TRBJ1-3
CASSPLGTGDTIYF
TGTGCCAGCTCACCACTCGGGACAGGGGACACCATATATTTT
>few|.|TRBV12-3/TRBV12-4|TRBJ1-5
CASSFSGDSNQPQHF
TGTGCCAGCAGTTTCAGCGGGGATAGCAATCAGCCCCAGCATTTT
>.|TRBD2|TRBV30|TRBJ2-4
CAWSSTSGWAKNIQYF
TGTGCCTGGAGTTCGACTAGCGGGTGGGCCAAAAACATTCAGTACTTC